This T cell receptor (beta chain) comes out of a study of CD8 T cells in Susac syndrome (dated by TCRdb to 2018 to 2020). Regarding the complete study: The study used repertoire sequencing to test whether antigen drove CD8+ T cell activation and differentiation in Susac syndrome.

About this clonotype itself: This clone's antigen is unknown. No quality values exist for individual bases; no much larger clone is one base distant.

RNA was extracted with the RNeasy kit and roughly 0.45 to 1 ug was reverse transcribed using random hexamers. The immunoSEQ multiplex PCR assay, covering 54 Vbeta and 13 Jbeta segments, was used to amplify TCR beta CDR3 regions. Bias from PCR amplification was corrected by using a synthetic template baseline for primer optimization and for computational correction. The source study handled its data this way. Only productive sequences were kept, with reads annotated to V, D and J genes according to IMGT and analyzed in immunoSEQ Analyzer. Clonality was calculated as one minus the Shannon entropy normalized by log2 of the number of productive unique sequences. For each patient and control, public and private clones were evaluated among the 100 most prevalent clones. Susac-specific clones were defined as absent from healthy and MS cohorts, 850 to 1,300 published viral clones and other ImmuneACCESS disease sequences. TCRdb ran its own pipeline on the public reads, namely fastp trimming at Q25 and MiXCR clone calling, and kept in-frame beta chains. When rows share a CDR3 protein, they turn into one entry using the most common DNA and genes. Here the V and J calls rest on TCRdb's processing, not on the authors' analysis. The sample table holds around 130,000 distinct CDR3 sequences, of which about 95% were seen once. The leading ten clones occupy approximately 0.12% of the sample.

Peripheral blood CD8+ and CD4+ T cells from healthy donors, Susac syndrome patients and multiple sclerosis patients were profiled by high-throughput TCR beta sequencing. Healthy donors were age- and sex-matched controls. Bulk CD8+ and CD4+ T cells were purified by magnetic negative isolation, while CD8+ TEMRA cells were enriched using FACS. Blood was drawn into EDTA tubes, processed within 24 hours, and PBMCs were isolated by density gradient centrifugation. PBMCs intended for TCR sequencing were cryopreserved in liquid nitrogen and thawed later in a water bath at 37 degrees C. Purity of sorted or isolated CD4+, CD8+ and CD8+ TEMRA cells was at least 90%. Here is what the overall study found, with its caveats: The study acknowledged that relatively few individuals were included in the TCR sequencing and HLA analysis.

From its cysteine to its phenylalanine, the CDR3 spans 12 amino acids. Solely the CDR3 DNA is kept, with 36 bases framed from the first base. Between the V and J ends, shortened by 6 bases and 4 bases respectively, the junction contains 10 bases. The germline V gene provides CDR1 SNHLY and CDR2 FYNNEI. The sample comprised CD4+ T cells from PBMCs. This sequence uses TRBV2 and TRBJ2-7; matching of 5 bases hints at TRBD2 as the D gene. This receptor was taken from a human donor in good health. At the DNA level, the sequence is TGTGCCAGCAGCTCCGAGGGATACGAGCAGTACTTC. It specifies CASSSEGYEQYF.